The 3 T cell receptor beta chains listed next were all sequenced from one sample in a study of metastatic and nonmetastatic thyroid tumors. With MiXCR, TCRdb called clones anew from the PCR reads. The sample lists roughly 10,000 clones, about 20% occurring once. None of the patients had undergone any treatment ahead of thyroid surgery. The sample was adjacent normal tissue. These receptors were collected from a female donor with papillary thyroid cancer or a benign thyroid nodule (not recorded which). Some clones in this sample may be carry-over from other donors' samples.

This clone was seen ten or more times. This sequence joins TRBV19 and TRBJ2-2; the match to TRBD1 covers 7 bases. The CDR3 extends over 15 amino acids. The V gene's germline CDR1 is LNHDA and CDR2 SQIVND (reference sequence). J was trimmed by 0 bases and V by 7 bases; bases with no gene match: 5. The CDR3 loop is CASTRQGPNTGELFF. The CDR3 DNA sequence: TGTGCCAGTACTAGACAGGGCCCGAACACCGGGGAGCTGTTTTTT.

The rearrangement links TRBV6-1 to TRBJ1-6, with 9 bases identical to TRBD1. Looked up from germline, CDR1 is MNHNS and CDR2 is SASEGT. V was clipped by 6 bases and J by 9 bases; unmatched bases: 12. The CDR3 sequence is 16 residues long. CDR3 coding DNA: TGTGCCAGCAGACGCAAGGGACAGGGTATCAGTTCACCCCTCCACTTT. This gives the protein CASRRKGQGISSPLHF.

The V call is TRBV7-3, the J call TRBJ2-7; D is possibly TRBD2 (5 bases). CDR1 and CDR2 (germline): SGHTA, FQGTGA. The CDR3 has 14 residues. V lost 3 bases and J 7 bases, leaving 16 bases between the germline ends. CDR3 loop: CASSLDSSTPEQYF. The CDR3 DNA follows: TGTGCCAGCAGCTTGGACTCGTCCACGCCTGAGCAGTACTTC.